Each of the 22 T cell receptor beta chains below was sequenced from the same sample in a study of control samples from healthy donors and cancer patients. Sequencing was performed with immunoSEQ multiplex PCR; in TCRdb, only in-frame clones are kept and a portion is missing. The table has some 77,000 clones, roughly 89% seen once. Sequencing input: blood. All receptors derive from an older woman in good health.

The chain uses TRBV5-1 and TRBJ1-3; TRBD1 might be the D (5 bases). The CDR3 has 15 residues. The V end was cut by 0 bases, the J end by 2 bases, with 9 bases between. CDR1 is SGHRS and CDR2 is YFSETQ in the germline V gene. CDR3 sequence reads: CASSLAGGAGNTIYF. The CDR3 coding sequence is TGCGCCAGCAGCTTGGCGGGAGGGGCTGGAAACACCATATATTTT.

CDR3 bases: TGTGCCTGGGAACAGGGGGTCAACACTGAAGCTTTCTTT. The encoded protein is CAWEQGVNTEAFF. The chain links TRBV30 to TRBJ1-1, with 8 bases that match TRBD1. V dropped 5 bases and J dropped 2; count of bases not matched to a gene: 4. The length of the CDR3 is 13 residues. Per germline, CDR1 GTSNPN and CDR2 SVGIG (reference sequence).

CDR3 nucleotide sequence: TGTGCCAGCAGCCCCGCTCGGGAAGGCTACACCTTC. Amino acid sequence: CASSPAREGYTF. The V and J genes are TRBV9 and TRBJ1-2; no clear D. The CDR3 is made up of 12 amino acids. V was clipped by 4 bases and J by 8 bases, with 12 bases between them. Germline V lookup: CDR1 SGDLS, CDR2 YYNGEE.

The chain recombines TRBV19 with TRBJ1-2; weak D call: TRBD1 (5 bases). Germline V lookup: CDR1 LNHDA, CDR2 SQIVND (reference sequence). The CDR3 extends over 13 amino acids. The germline V and J ends were trimmed by 4 bases and 2 bases, with 8 bases remaining between them. This CDR3 reads CASSNTGNYGYTF. DNA for the CDR3: TGTGCCAGTAGTAACACAGGAAACTATGGCTACACCTTC.

The rearrangement joins TRBV5-1 to TRBJ1-1; D is possibly TRBD1 (5 bases). Germline CDR1 and CDR2: SGHRS and YFSETQ. Trimming took off 3 bases at V and 2 bases at J, with 8 bases between the two ends. The CDR3 is made up of 13 amino acids. This CDR3 reads CASSSTVNTEAFF. The CDR3 coding sequence is TGCGCCAGCAGCTCGACAGTTAACACTGAAGCTTTCTTT.

The chain combines TRBV28 with TRBJ2-5; 8 nucleotides agree with TRBD2. V trimming: 5 bases; J trimming: 2 bases; junction bases outside the gene matches: 7. This CDR3 is 15 amino acids long. CDR1 MDHEN and CDR2 SYDVKM come from the germline V gene. The CDR3: CASSPQLAGQETQYF. The CDR3 DNA follows: TGTGCCAGCAGTCCCCAGTTAGCGGGGCAAGAGACCCAGTACTTC.

In nucleotides, the CDR3 is TGCGCCAGCAGCCGAGCACAGGACACCGGGGAGCTGTTTTTT. This gives the protein CASSRAQDTGELFF. This sequence joins TRBV4-3 and TRBJ2-2; maybe TRBD1 (5 bases). Germline CDR1 LGHNA, CDR2 YSLEER. V gave up 4 bases and J gave up 3 bases, with 9 bases separating them. This CDR3 contains 14 residues.

The J gene is TRBJ2-1, the V gene TRBV6-5; either TRBD1 or TRBD2 may fit D (5 bases each). V was cut by 6 bases and J by 0 bases, with 12 bases left in between. The CDR3 contains 15 residues. Germline CDR1 reads MNHEY; CDR2 reads SVGAGI. CDR3 coding DNA: TGTGCCAGCAGAACCGGGACGAGCTCCTACAATGAGCAGTTCTTC. This gives the protein CASRTGTSSYNEQFF.

The genes are TRBV30 and TRBJ2-3; 12 bases fit TRBD2. J was trimmed by 0 bases and V by 1 base; bases with no gene match: 8. This CDR3 comprises 18 residues. Germline assignment: CDR1 GTSNPN and CDR2 SVGIG (reference sequence). The CDR3 DNA is TGTGCCTGGAGTGCCTGGACTAGCGGGGATCCTAGCACAGATACGCAGTATTTT. It is translated as CAWSAWTSGDPSTDTQYF.

The chain joins TRBV24-1 to TRBJ2-1; D perhaps matches TRBD2 (6 bases). This CDR3 spans 17 amino acids. Germline V gene data show CDR1 as KGHDR and CDR2 as SFDVKD. Trimming stripped 3 bases from V and 0 bases from J, with 14 bases between. CDR3 sequence: CATSDVAGTYSYNEQFF. CDR3 DNA sequence: TGTGCCACCAGTGATGTAGCCGGGACTTACTCCTACAATGAGCAGTTCTTC.

The chain couples TRBV11-1 to TRBJ1-1, with D maybe TRBD1 (6 bases). This CDR3 spans 12 amino acids. Germline assignment: CDR1 SGHAT and CDR2 FQDESV (reference sequence). Between the trimmed V and J ends, which lost 5 bases and 4 bases, there was a span of 8 bases. CDR3 sequence: CASSRGATEAFF. In DNA form, the CDR3 reads TGTGCCAGCAGCCGGGGGGCCACTGAAGCTTTCTTT.

In its sample, this clone was seen a few times. The CDR3 region is CASSESSTSGGSYEQYF. CDR3 DNA: TGTGCCAGCAGTGAATCCTCGACTAGCGGGGGCTCCTACGAGCAGTACTTC. The chain is built from TRBV25-1 and TRBJ2-7; 12 nucleotides align to TRBD2. Germline CDR1 MGHDK, CDR2 SYGVNS. V gave up 1 base and J gave up 0 bases; unmatched junction bases: 4. The CDR3 contains 17 residues.

V and J are TRBV5-4 and TRBJ1-6; D might be TRBD1 (5 bases). This CDR3 is built from 15 residues. CDR1 is SGHNT and CDR2 is YYREEE in the germline V gene (reference sequence). The V end was cut by 2 bases, the J end by 8 bases, with 14 bases between. CDR3: CASSFRGMGDSPLHF. The CDR3 DNA reads TGTGCCAGCAGCTTTAGGGGAATGGGGGATTCACCCCTCCACTTT.

The V gene is TRBV18, the J gene TRBJ2-7; D unresolved. This CDR3 region has 14 residues. The germline CDR1 and CDR2 sequences are KGHSH and LQKENI. Trimming removed 3 bases at V and 1 base at J, with 10 bases between. The CDR3 here is CASSPGLVSYEQYF. CDR3 nucleotides: TGTGCCAGCTCACCCGGGCTAGTTTCCTACGAGCAGTACTTC.

This rearrangement joins TRBV28 to TRBJ2-7; TRBD2 matches 10 bases. V dropped 8 bases and J dropped 6; count of bases not matched to a gene: 10. This CDR3 comprises 14 residues. CDR1 and CDR2 (germline): MDHEN, SYDVKM. DNA of the CDR3: TGTGCCAGCGTACCTAGCGGGAGTCCCACCGAGCAGTACTTC. Translated: CASVPSGSPTEQYF.

The chain's CDR3 is CASSSQGGGQPQHF. The CDR3 DNA reads as TGTGCCAGCAGTTCACAGGGCGGGGGTCAGCCCCAGCATTTT. The genes are TRBV6-5 and TRBJ1-5; TRBD1 might be the D (6 bases). Germline loops: CDR1 MNHEY, CDR2 SVGAGI. V was cut by 4 bases and J by 6 bases, with 13 bases left in between. The CDR3 is 14 amino acids.

This clone was observed a single time. The V gene is TRBV5-6, the J gene TRBJ2-7, with D unclear. The V gene lost 0 bases and the J gene lost 3 bases, with 13 bases spanning the gap. The CDR3 has 15 residues. Germline assignment: CDR1 SGHDT and CDR2 YYEEEE. The CDR3 spells CASSLAPGEDYEQYF. In DNA, the CDR3 is TGTGCCAGCAGCTTGGCGCCAGGAGAGGACTACGAGCAGTACTTC.

The CDR3 sequence: CATSDPPRQGSDEQFF. DNA for the CDR3: TGTGCCACCAGTGACCCCCCGAGACAGGGATCAGATGAGCAGTTCTTC. This sequence joins TRBV24-1 and TRBJ2-1; 7 bases line up with TRBD1. From germline, CDR1 is KGHDR and CDR2 SFDVKD. The J segment lost 8 bases and the V segment lost 4 bases, leaving 13 bases of the junction unmatched. The CDR3 is made up of 16 amino acids.

V gene TRBV18 combines with J gene TRBJ2-3; maybe TRBD2 (5 bases). Germline V lookup: CDR1 KGHSH, CDR2 LQKENI. V was trimmed by 0 bases and J by 2 bases, leaving 15 bases between them. The CDR3 is 17 residues long. The CDR3 DNA is TGTGCCAGCTCACCACCGAGCAGAGGGCATCTCACAGATACGCAGTATTTT. Its protein is CASSPPSRGHLTDTQYF.

The V call is TRBV29-1, the J call TRBJ2-3; the D is unclear. The V end lost 2 bases, the J end lost 0 bases, and 9 bases lay between the germline ends. The CDR3 spans 14 residues. Germline CDR1 reads SQVTM; CDR2 reads ANQGSEA. The CDR3 spells CSVESRKSTDTQYF. The DNA of the CDR3 is TGCAGCGTTGAATCGCGAAAGAGCACAGATACGCAGTATTTT.

J is TRBJ2-1 and V is TRBV5-1; 12 nucleotides line up with TRBD2. J lost 7 bases, V lost 4 bases, and 9 bases had no gene match. Germline V CDR1 and CDR2: SGHRS, YFSETQ. The CDR3 extends over 16 amino acids. The CDR3 sequence: CASSPLAGGPRNEQFF. As DNA, the CDR3 is TGCGCCAGCAGCCCCCTAGCGGGGGGGCCGAGGAATGAGCAGTTCTTC.

The CDR3 here is CASGGAQETQYF. CDR3 in DNA: TGTGCTAGTGGGGGGGCCCAAGAGACCCAGTACTTC. The V and J genes are TRBV12-5 and TRBJ2-5; D possibly corresponds to TRBD1 (6 bases). The V end was cut by 6 bases, the J end by 1 base, with 6 bases between. Germline V gene data show CDR1 as LGHNT and CDR2 as FRNRAP. This CDR3 comprises 12 residues.